These 31 T cell receptor beta chains came from one sample sequenced in a study of T-cell reconstitution after alpha-beta-depleted transplantation in children. Unique molecular identifiers were built into the TCRbeta library. Using its own MiXCR run on the PCR reads, TCRdb lists one record per CDR3 protein. In the table there are some 50,000 distinct CDR3 sequences, around 9% of which are singletons. Sequenced material: PBMCs, mostly from graft donor cells, taken 60 days after TCRalphabeta/CD19-depleted stem cell transplant. The receptors here all came from a male patient aged 2 to 10 who had a stem cell transplant for chronic granulomatous disease, so the T cells may come from the graft donor.

In this sample, this clonotype turned up many times. The chain carries TRBV28 and TRBJ2-5; 8 nucleotides match TRBD1. CDR3 length: 13 amino acids. V shed 0 bases and J 14 bases; nucleotides not matched to a gene: 8. From germline, CDR1 is MDHEN and CDR2 SYDVKM. The CDR3 loop is CASSLCITTGDYF. The CDR3 DNA reads as TGTGCCAGCAGTTTATGCATCACGACAGGGGACTACTTC.

Ten or more counts support this clonotype. The rearrangement joins TRBV7-9 to TRBJ2-1, with 12 bases lining up with TRBD2. Looked up from germline, CDR1 is SEHNR and CDR2 is FQNEAQ (reference sequence). The CDR3 has 16 residues. Losses at the gene ends were 2 bases for V and 8 bases for J; bases not matched to a gene: 7. The chain's CDR3 is CASSLLLAGGPDEQFF. As DNA, the CDR3 is TGTGCCAGCAGCTTACTTCTAGCGGGAGGGCCGGATGAGCAGTTCTTC.

A few counts support this clonotype. This chain uses TRBV30 with TRBJ2-3, with TRBD2 identical over 15 bases. Germline assignment: CDR1 GTSNPN and CDR2 SVGIG (reference sequence). The V gene end was trimmed by 3 bases and the J gene end by 3 bases; junction bases not matched to a gene: 16. This CDR3 is built from 20 residues. The CDR3 DNA follows: TGTGCCTGGAGGCCCTGGACTAGCGGGAGGGCTGCGACAACAACAGATACGCAGTATTTT. Encoded protein: CAWRPWTSGRAATTTDTQYF.

Note on this clonotype: A much larger clone differs by one base, so this may be a read error. The chain links TRBV19 to TRBJ1-6; TRBD1 is a possible D gene (5 bases). Germline lookup yields CDR1 LNHDA and CDR2 SQIVND (reference sequence). The CDR3 is 14 residues long. Trimming stripped 6 bases from V and 5 bases from J, with 11 bases between. The CDR3 sequence: CASRMRQNNSPLHF. In DNA, the CDR3 is TGTGCCAGTAGAATGCGACAGAATAATTCACCCCTCCACTTT. The full variable domain, in which reference TRBV19 and TRBJ1-6 provide the parts outside the CDR3, is DGGITQSPKYLFRKEGQNVTLSCEQNLNHDAMYWYRQDPGQGLRLIYYSQIVNDFQKGDIAEGYSVSREKKESFPLTVTSAQKNPTAFYLCASRMRQNNSPLHFGNGTRLTVT.

This clonotype was recorded at least ten times. The gene calls are TRBV14 and TRBJ2-3, with D perhaps TRBD2 (6 bases). V gave up 1 base and J gave up 2 bases, with 16 bases separating them. The CDR3 covers 17 residues. The germline V gene encodes CDR1 SGHDN and CDR2 FVKESK. DNA for the CDR3: TGTGCCAGCAGCCAAGTGCGACTAGTTCGGGACACAGATACGCAGTATTTT. Translating it yields CASSQVRLVRDTDTQYF.

The chain recombines TRBV6-5 with TRBJ1-1; D is ambiguous. Germline V gene lookup returns CDR1 MNHEY and CDR2 SVGAGI. This CDR3 comprises 14 residues. Trimming shortened V by 1 base and J by 4 bases, and 10 bases separated the two germline ends. CDR3 in amino acids: CASSYYQRGTEAFF. CDR3 DNA: TGTGCCAGCAGTTACTATCAACGGGGCACTGAAGCTTTCTTT.

In its sample, this clonotype was seen a few times. This sequence joins TRBV9 and TRBJ1-2; TRBD1 agrees at 7 bases. Germline V gene data show CDR1 as SGDLS and CDR2 as YYNGEE. Trimming took 0 bases from V and 1 from J; bases not matched to a gene: 0. CDR3 length: 14 residues. The CDR3 reads CASSVGQGNYGYTF. The CDR3 nucleotides are TGTGCCAGCAGCGTAGGACAGGGTAACTATGGCTACACCTTC. The full variable domain, its missing parts supplied by reference TRBV9 and TRBJ1-2, is DSGVTQTPKHLITATGQRVTLRCSPRSGDLSVYWYQQSLDQGLQFLIQYYNGEERAKGNILERFSAQQFPDLHSELNLSSLELGDSALYFCASSVGQGNYGYTFGSGTRLTVV.

V gene TRBV5-1 combines with J gene TRBJ1-6; D remains unclear. V was clipped by 1 base and J by 6 bases, with 8 bases between them. CDR3 size: 14 residues. Germline assignment: CDR1 SGHRS and CDR2 YFSETQ. DNA for the CDR3: TGCGCCAGCAGCTTGAGCCCCGGTAATTCACCCCTCCACTTT. This sequence encodes CASSLSPGNSPLHF.

This clonotype was found many times. The chain combines TRBV7-2 with TRBJ2-5; 7 bases are shared with TRBD2. The V and J ends lost 5 bases and 9 bases, in that order; junction bases with no gene match: 9. The germline CDR1 and CDR2 sequences are SGHTA and FQGNSA. This CDR3 comprises 13 residues. The DNA of the CDR3 is TGTGCCAGCAGCCAACTGCTGACTAGCCCCCAGTACTTC. Protein: CASSQLLTSPQYF. Drawing the rest from reference TRBV7-2 and TRBJ2-5, the complete variable domain is GAGVSQSPSNKVTEKGKDVELRCDPISGHTALYWYRQSLGQGLEFLIYFQGNSAPDKSGLPSDRFSAERTGGSVSTLTIQRTQQEDSAVYLCASSQLLTSPQYFGPGTRLLVL.

The chain couples TRBV20-1 to TRBJ2-1; no firm D call. Trimming pared 4 bases from V and 1 base from J, leaving 14 bases between. The CDR3 is 15 amino acids. Germline lookup yields CDR1 DFQATT and CDR2 SNEGSKA (reference sequence). The CDR3 spells CSAKKLDVSYNEQFF. The CDR3 coding sequence is TGCAGTGCTAAAAAATTGGATGTTTCCTACAATGAGCAGTTCTTC.

There are a few counts of this clonotype. The J gene is TRBJ2-4, the V gene TRBV6-1; D might be TRBD2 (5 bases). The CDR3 extends over 14 amino acids. Trimming took off 7 bases at V and 0 bases at J, with 10 bases between the two ends. The V gene's germline CDR1 is MNHNS and CDR2 SASEGT. The CDR3 DNA is TGTGCCAGCACCGAAGGACTAGCCAAAAACATTCAGTACTTC. Residues: CASTEGLAKNIQYF.

V is TRBV7-2 and J is TRBJ2-1; 9 bases agree with TRBD2. Per the germline V gene, CDR1 is SGHTA and CDR2 is FQGNSA. There are 14 residues in the CDR3. V trimming: 8 bases; J trimming: 7 bases; junction bases outside the gene matches: 9. CDR3 loop: CASLLALAGNEQFF. In nucleotides, the CDR3 is TGTGCCAGCTTATTAGCGCTAGCGGGAAATGAGCAGTTCTTC.

This sequence joins TRBV29-1 and TRBJ1-5; perhaps TRBD1 as D (5 bases). Deletions cut 4 bases from V and 2 bases from J, with 9 bases between. The CDR3 is made up of 13 amino acids. Germline V CDR1 and CDR2: SQVTM, ANQGSEA. The CDR3 DNA follows: TGCAGCGTTGGAGGGGAAGGCAATCAGCCCCAGCATTTT. As protein: CSVGGEGNQPQHF.

This clonotype came up many times. CDR3 sequence reads: CASSLRYRVSANEQFF. CDR3 in DNA: TGCGCCAGCAGCTTACGATACAGGGTGTCTGCGAATGAGCAGTTCTTC. This rearrangement joins TRBV5-1 to TRBJ2-1; TRBD1 might be the D (6 bases). Germline CDR1 is SGHRS and CDR2 is YFSETQ. Trimming removed 2 bases from V and 7 bases from J, with 19 bases in between. The CDR3 runs to 16 residues.

This clonotype has ten or more counts. The chain couples TRBV3-1 to TRBJ2-1; TRBD1 might be the D (5 bases). This CDR3 spans 15 amino acids. The V end was cut by 2 bases, the J end by 0 bases, with 8 bases between. In germline, CDR1 is LGHDT, CDR2 YNNKEL (reference sequence). In DNA form, the CDR3 reads TGTGCCAGCAGCCAACAGGGCCTCTCCTACAATGAGCAGTTCTTC. Translating it yields CASSQQGLSYNEQFF.

This clonotype was seen at least ten times. The chain employs TRBV12-3 or TRBV12-4 and TRBJ1-1; maybe TRBD1 (6 bases). Trimming removed 2 bases from V and 5 bases from J, with 15 bases in between. The CDR3 is 15 amino acids. CDR3 nucleotides: TGTGCCAGCAGTTTATTTAGTCAGGGGAATACTGAAGCTTTCTTT. Amino acid sequence: CASSLFSQGNTEAFF.

The V call is TRBV19, the J call TRBJ1-2; no clear D. The V and J ends lost 3 bases and 3 bases respectively, with 11 bases between them. CDR3 length: 14 residues. Germline CDR1 reads LNHDA; CDR2 reads SQIVND (reference sequence). DNA of the CDR3: TGTGCCAGTAGTATCCGTGGGTGCGACTATGGCTACACCTTC. Its protein is CASSIRGCDYGYTF.

This clonotype has ten or more counts. V and J are TRBV20-1 and TRBJ2-3, with D uncertain. V lost 3 bases and J lost 2, with 9 bases in between. The CDR3 contains 13 residues. Germline assignment: CDR1 DFQATT and CDR2 SNEGSKA (reference sequence). The CDR3 here is CSASTRATDTQYF. In DNA form, the CDR3 reads TGCAGTGCTAGTACCCGGGCCACAGATACGCAGTATTTT.

This clonotype was detected a few times. The CDR3 spells CASSQDHLAGVPEAFF. The CDR3 DNA reads TGCGCCAGCAGCCAAGACCATCTAGCCGGGGTACCTGAAGCTTTCTTT. V and J are TRBV4-3 and TRBJ1-1; D unresolved. The ends were cut back, 0 bases at V and 6 bases at J, with 17 bases in the middle. Per germline, CDR1 LGHNA and CDR2 YSLEER. This CDR3 is 16 amino acids long.

This clonotype showed up many times. A junction boundary mismatches the germline segment, possibly from a read error. The chain recombines TRBV20-1 with TRBJ2-1; 11 nucleotides line up with TRBD2. Germline V CDR1 and CDR2: DFQATT, SNEGSKA (reference sequence). The CDR3 covers 14 residues. The CDR3 protein is CSTSGGRELNEQFF. The CDR3 bases are TGCAGTACTAGCGGGGGCCGGGAATTAAATGAGCAGTTCTTC.

With respect to this clonotype: A read error may be the cause here, since a much bigger clone is one base away. The chain links TRBV6-1 to TRBJ1-1, with D possibly being TRBD1 (6 bases). This CDR3 is 12 amino acids long. Trimming removed 7 bases at V and 7 bases at J, with 13 bases between. Germline V gene sequence: CDR1 MNHNS, CDR2 SASEGT. CDR3 DNA: TGTGCCAGCAACCAGGGGAGGGATGAAGCTTTCTTT. It codes for CASNQGRDEAFF.

In this sample, this clonotype turned up many times. The rearrangement links TRBV5-1 to TRBJ2-7, with 8 bases lining up with TRBD1. J lost 5 bases, V lost 6 bases, and 13 bases had no gene match. This CDR3 is 15 amino acids long. Germline V gives CDR1 SGHRS, CDR2 YFSETQ. The CDR3 coding sequence is TGCGCCAGCAAGGGAGACGAGGACAGGGTTCACGAGCAGTACTTC. Its protein is CASKGDEDRVHEQYF.

This clonotype has at least ten counts. V usage is TRBV29-1 and J usage is TRBJ1-4, with D tentatively TRBD1 (5 bases). The CDR3 is made up of 13 amino acids. Trimming shortened V by 1 base and J by 3 bases, and 6 bases separated the two germline ends. Germline V gene data show CDR1 as SQVTM and CDR2 as ANQGSEA. The CDR3 DNA sequence: TGCAGCGTTGAAGGAGGGGCTAATGAAAAACTGTTTTTT. Its translation is CSVEGGANEKLFF.

The chain links TRBV2 to TRBJ2-2; D is perhaps TRBD1 or TRBD2 (7 bases each). CDR1 and CDR2 (germline): SNHLY, FYNNEI. V lost 4 bases to trimming and J lost 5 bases, with 11 bases between them. The CDR3 length is 14 residues. This CDR3 is CASSVQGGTGELFF. The CDR3 DNA follows: TGTGCCAGCAGTGTTCAGGGGGGGACCGGGGAGCTGTTTTTT.

This clonotype was observed many times. The rearrangement uses TRBV9 and TRBJ2-7; TRBD2 might be the D (7 bases). Trimming removed 4 bases from V and 3 bases from J, with 20 bases in between. Looked up from germline, CDR1 is SGDLS and CDR2 is YYNGEE. This CDR3 is built from 16 residues. CDR3 in amino acids: CASSSGPTGGYYEQYF. CDR3 sequence (DNA): TGTGCCAGCAGCTCAGGACCCACGGGGGGCTACTACGAGCAGTACTTC.

The table lists this clonotype with many counts. The CDR3 region has the DNA TGTGCCAGCAGCGACGGGACTAGCGGACTAATCCCCTACGAGCAGTACTTC. It translates to CASSDGTSGLIPYEQYF. The chain recombines TRBV7-2 with TRBJ2-7; 11 bases line up with TRBD2. Germline CDR1 SGHTA, CDR2 FQGNSA. J was trimmed by 2 bases and V by 5 bases; bases with no gene match: 11. CDR3 size: 17 residues.

This clonotype was detected ten times or more. This chain connects TRBV12-3 or TRBV12-4 to TRBJ2-7, with D possibly being TRBD1 (6 bases). The ends were cut back, 0 bases at V and 6 bases at J, with 12 bases in the middle. This CDR3 has 14 residues. The CDR3 DNA sequence: TGTGCCAGCAGTTTAGCCTCTACAGGGTTCGAGCAGTACTTC. Protein product: CASSLASTGFEQYF.

This clonotype has a count of ten or more. This rearrangement joins TRBV11-2 to TRBJ2-7, with 7 bases matching TRBD2. Germline V lookup: CDR1 SGHAT, CDR2 FQNNGV. The CDR3 totals 14 residues. V shed 3 bases, J shed 2 bases, and the junction held 4 bases outside the gene matches. The CDR3 bases are TGTGCCAGCAGCTTGGATGGGGGGGCCTACGAGCAGTACTTC. Protein: CASSLDGGAYEQYF.

This clonotype was found many times. The chain is built from TRBV6-4 and TRBJ2-3, with D possibly TRBD1 on 8 matching bases. Trimming cost V 6 bases and J 1 base, with 14 bases left between them. The CDR3 is made up of 15 amino acids. Germline CDR1 is MRHNA and CDR2 is SNTAGT. The CDR3 loop reads CASSPTGGGTDTQYF. The CDR3 DNA reads as TGTGCCAGCAGCCCTACAGGGGGGGGCACAGATACGCAGTATTTT.

This clonotype was detected ten times or more. The gene calls are TRBV5-4 and TRBJ2-5; 9 bases match TRBD1. Trimming at V came to 2 bases and at J to 4 bases, leaving 6 bases not matched to a gene. CDR1 is SGHNT, CDR2 YYREEE, per germline (reference sequence). This CDR3 is built from 15 residues. CDR3 in DNA: TGTGCCAGCAGCTTTCAAACAGGGGGCCGAGAGACCCAGTACTTC. Translated: CASSFQTGGRETQYF. Supplemented by reference TRBV5-4 and TRBJ2-5, the full variable domain reads ETGVTQSPTHLIKTRGQQVTLRCSSQSGHNTVSWYQQALGQGPQFIFQYYREEENGRGNFPPRFSGLQFPNYSSELNVNALELDDSALYLCASSFQTGGRETQYFGPGTRLLVL.

In this sample, this clonotype turned up a few times. The chain carries TRBV27 and TRBJ2-7; perhaps TRBD1 as D (5 bases). The CDR3 has 13 amino acids. Germline V lookup: CDR1 MNHEY, CDR2 SMNVEV (reference sequence). V was shortened by 3 bases and J by 4 bases, with 10 bases between the two germline ends. CDR3 sequence reads: CASSFGSGYEQYF. The CDR3 nucleotides are TGTGCCAGCAGTTTTGGTTCAGGGTACGAGCAGTACTTC.